The 14 T cell receptor beta chains given below trace back to one sample, sequenced in a study of shared clonotypes between healthy human individuals. Here immunoSEQ multiplex PCR was the method, and the copy in TCRdb shows in-frame clones only, minus some. Of roughly 1,100,000 clones detected, more than 65% appear once; the ten largest clones hold approximately 1.5%. The material sequenced was memory CD4+ T cells sorted from blood. Described subset: CD45RA-negative fraction. All receptors derive from a man younger than 30 in good health.

The chain couples TRBV11-2 to TRBJ1-1, with D possibly being TRBD1 (6 bases). Germline values: CDR1 SGHAT, CDR2 FQNNGV. V dropped 0 bases and J dropped 0 bases, with 11 bases sitting between them. The CDR3 is 16 residues long. This CDR3 reads CASSLDGGLMNTEAFF. The CDR3 DNA reads TGTGCCAGCAGCTTAGATGGGGGGCTAATGAACACTGAAGCTTTCTTT.

The rearrangement uses TRBV7-2 and TRBJ1-3; D is uncertain. This CDR3 is 17 amino acids long. In germline, CDR1 is SGHTA, CDR2 FQGNSA. Trimming stripped 4 bases from V and 1 base from J, with 17 bases between. CDR3 sequence reads: CASSSGGHVASGNTIYF. The CDR3 DNA reads TGTGCCAGCAGCTCGGGAGGGCATGTGGCTTCTGGAAACACCATATATTTT.

V is TRBV5-1 and J is TRBJ1-1, with TRBD1 as a possible D gene (6 bases). CDR1 is SGHRS and CDR2 is YFSETQ in the germline V gene. Trimming left V 4 bases short and J 2 bases short, with 12 bases between. The CDR3 extends over 14 amino acids. The CDR3 spells CASSTGGGNTEAFF. The CDR3 bases are TGCGCCAGCAGCACTGGGGGCGGCAACACTGAAGCTTTCTTT.

This sequence joins TRBV28 and TRBJ2-2; D uncertain. Germline CDR1 MDHEN, CDR2 SYDVKM. This CDR3 has 13 residues. V was trimmed by 10 bases and J by 6 bases, leaving 15 bases between them. CDR3 in DNA: TGTGCCACCCTAGGTCTTGGGGCCGGGGAGCTGTTTTTT. Its protein product is CATLGLGAGELFF. Using reference TRBV28 and TRBJ2-2 for the parts outside the CDR3, the full variable domain is DVKVTQSSRYLVKRTGEKVFLECVQDMDHENMFWYRQDPGLGLRLIYFSYDVKMKEKGDIPEGYSVSREKKERFSLILESASTNQTSMYLCATLGLGAGELFFGEGSRLTVL.

The chain has TRBV5-1 and TRBJ2-2; D is unresolved. Germline V gives CDR1 SGHRS, CDR2 YFSETQ. The V end was cut by 0 bases, the J end by 7 bases, with 7 bases between. The CDR3 length is 13 residues. The CDR3 reads CASSLVFGGELFF. The CDR3 DNA is TGCGCCAGCAGCTTGGTGTTTGGCGGGGAGCTGTTTTTT. Using reference TRBV5-1 and TRBJ2-2 for the parts outside the CDR3, the full variable domain is KAGVTQTPRYLIKTRGQQVTLSCSPISGHRSVSWYQQTPGQGLQFLFEYFSETQRNKGNFPGRFSGRQFSNSRSEMNVSTLELGDSALYLCASSLVFGGELFFGEGSRLTVL.

This clone has more than one count but fewer than ten. The chain is built from TRBV6-1 and TRBJ2-7, with 7 positions matching TRBD1. Trimming at V came to 4 bases and at J to 4 bases, leaving 13 bases not matched to a gene. Germline values: CDR1 MNHNS, CDR2 SASEGT. The CDR3 consists of 16 residues. The CDR3 DNA reads as TGTGCCAGCAGTGCCGGCGTAGGGACAGACCGATACGAGCAGTACTTC. Residues: CASSAGVGTDRYEQYF.

On this clone: This same CDR3 is encoded by further DNA sequences in the sample. The chain uses TRBV7-9 and TRBJ1-3; D gene ambiguous. Germline V gives CDR1 SEHNR, CDR2 FQNEAQ (reference sequence). This CDR3 is 14 amino acids long. The ends were cut back, 1 base at V and 4 bases at J, with 8 bases in the middle. CDR3 amino acids: CASSLGGSGNTIYF. CDR3 DNA: TGTGCCAGCAGCTTAGGGGGTTCCGGAAACACCATATATTTT.

This clone was observed a handful of times. V and J are TRBV18 and TRBJ1-3; 9 bases fit TRBD1. The CDR3 contains 15 residues. Losses at the gene ends were 2 bases for V and 7 bases for J; bases not matched to a gene: 6. The V gene's germline CDR1 is KGHSH and CDR2 LQKENI. Here the CDR3 reads CASSPGGTGTNTIYF. CDR3 DNA sequence: TGTGCCAGCTCACCAGGCGGGACAGGGACGAACACCATATATTTT.

As regards this clone: The same CDR3 is also encoded by other DNA sequences in this sample. V is TRBV7-2 and J is TRBJ2-7; D is perhaps TRBD2 (5 bases). The CDR3 has 15 amino acids. Deletions cut 1 base from V and 0 bases from J, with 10 bases between. Germline V gives CDR1 SGHTA, CDR2 FQGNSA. CDR3 DNA sequence: TGTGCCAGCAGCTTAGTGGCCGGAGGCTCCTACGAGCAGTACTTC. As protein: CASSLVAGGSYEQYF. Together with reference TRBV7-2 and TRBJ2-7, the CDR3 gives the full variable domain: GAGVSQSPSNKVTEKGKDVELRCDPISGHTALYWYRQSLGQGLEFLIYFQGNSAPDKSGLPSDRFSAERTGGSVSTLTIQRTQQEDSAVYLCASSLVAGGSYEQYFGPGTRLTVT.

This clone was detected a few times. The chain employs TRBV6-5 and TRBJ1-6; D gene ambiguous. The germline CDR1 and CDR2 sequences are MNHEY and SVGAGI. V lost 7 bases and J lost 7, with 8 bases in between. The CDR3 has 12 amino acids. In DNA, the CDR3 is TGTGCCAGCAAAATGGCGAATTCACCCCTCCACTTT. Its translation is CASKMANSPLHF.

The chain is built from TRBV7-2 and TRBJ1-1; D remains ambiguous. This CDR3 has 13 residues. Germline V gives CDR1 SGHTA, CDR2 FQGNSA. The V and J ends lost 2 bases and 11 bases respectively, with 15 bases between them. The CDR3 region has the DNA TGTGCCAGCAGCTTATCGCAGGCGGCGGTGGCTTTCTTT. This encodes CASSLSQAAVAFF.

A single count supports this clone. The chain has TRBV21-1 and TRBJ1-5. TRBV21-1 is reported as a pseudogene. This CDR3 contains 15 residues. The CDR3 protein is CASSKEGGRDQPQHF. CDR3 bases: TGTGCCAGCAGCAAAGAAGGAGGGCGTGATCAGCCCCAGCATTTT.

The chain combines TRBV2 with TRBJ2-7; D not resolved. V was cut by 4 bases and J by 8 bases, with 15 bases left in between. From germline, CDR1 is SNHLY and CDR2 FYNNEI. The CDR3 totals 13 residues. This CDR3 reads CASSVALASKQYF. The CDR3 DNA sequence: TGTGCCAGCAGTGTAGCCCTCGCCTCCAAGCAGTACTTC. The whole variable domain, remainder taken from reference TRBV2 and TRBJ2-7, is EPEVTQTPSHQVTQMGQEVILRCVPISNHLYFYWYRQILGQKVEFLVSFYNNEISEKSEIFDDQFSVERPDGSNFTLKIRSTKLEDSAMYFCASSVALASKQYFGPGTRLTVT.

The chain carries TRBV6-5 and TRBJ2-7; D is possibly TRBD2 (6 bases). The CDR3 sequence is 12 residues long. Germline V gene data show CDR1 as MNHEY and CDR2 as SVGAGI. V was cut by 5 bases and J by 7 bases, with 12 bases left in between. The CDR3 protein is CASSQGGREQYF. The CDR3 DNA reads TGTGCCAGCAGTCAAGGAGGGAGAGAGCAGTACTTC.